These 12 T cell receptor beta chains were sequenced from one sample in a study of technical replicates of blood from a handful of donors. Clones were sequenced by immunoSEQ multiplex PCR, and TCRdb holds only the in-frame ones, with some missing. This sample has almost 70,000 clones, with around nine tenths found just once. The source material was T cells isolated from PBMCs. These receptors came from a human donor in good health.

The J gene is TRBJ2-7, the V gene TRBV18; possible D gene TRBD1, 5 bases. CDR1 and CDR2 (germline): KGHSH, LQKENI. This CDR3 is built from 12 residues. Trimming removed 5 bases from V and 5 bases from J, with 10 bases in between. The CDR3 nucleotides read TGTGCCAGCTCATCGTCAGGGAACGAGCAGTACTTC. It is translated as CASSSSGNEQYF.

This chain uses TRBV28 with TRBJ1-5; no clear D gene. CDR3 length: 15 amino acids. Trimming cost V 6 bases and J 6 bases, with 18 bases left between them. Germline assignment: CDR1 MDHEN and CDR2 SYDVKM. In DNA form, the CDR3 reads TGTGCCAGCAGATCCTTAATCATACTCACTCAGCCCCAGCATTTT. It codes for CASRSLIILTQPQHF.

The J gene is TRBJ2-1, the V gene TRBV4-1; tentative D call: TRBD1 (5 bases). This CDR3 is 17 amino acids long. V was pared by 0 bases and J by 5 bases, with 17 bases between. CDR1 is MGHRA, CDR2 YSYEKL, per germline. The CDR3 nucleotides read TGCGCCAGCAGCCAAGATAACGTCAGGGCCGCCCACAATGAGCAGTTCTTC. Amino acids: CASSQDNVRAAHNEQFF.

The rearrangement joins TRBV30 to TRBJ1-5, with 7 positions matching TRBD1. The germline CDR1 and CDR2 sequences are GTSNPN and SVGIG (reference sequence). V lost 2 bases to trimming and J lost 5 bases; unmatched junction nucleotides: 3. The CDR3 is made up of 13 amino acids. As DNA, the CDR3 is TGTGCCTGGAGTAAGGGGGCCGATCAGCCCCAGCATTTT. Translated, it gives CAWSKGADQPQHF. Drawing the rest from reference TRBV30 and TRBJ1-5, the complete variable domain is SQTIHQWPATLVQPVGSPLSLECTVEGTSNPNLYWYRQAAGRGLQLLFYSVGIGQISSEVPQNLSASRPQDRQFILSSKKLLLSDSGFYLCAWSKGADQPQHFGDGTRLSIL.

The chain employs TRBV19 and TRBJ1-2; a possible D gene is TRBD1 (6 bases). The CDR3 is 14 residues long. CDR1 and CDR2 (germline): LNHDA, SQIVND (reference sequence). Trimming removed 9 bases from V and 0 bases from J, with 14 bases in between. The CDR3 DNA sequence: TGTGCCAGCCAATGGACAGCGACTAACTATGGCTACACCTTC. This sequence encodes CASQWTATNYGYTF.

The J gene is TRBJ2-7, the V gene TRBV2, with 10 bases identical to TRBD2. Trimming at V came to 0 bases and at J to 6 bases, leaving 5 bases not matched to a gene. This CDR3 has 15 residues. Germline V gene sequence: CDR1 SNHLY, CDR2 FYNNEI. CDR3 in DNA: TGTGCCAGCAGTGAAGCGAATCTAGCGGGAGCCGAGCAGTACTTC. Translated: CASSEANLAGAEQYF.

This chain joins TRBV6-1 and TRBJ2-7; 8 bases map to TRBD1. V lost 4 bases and J lost 0; bases outside the gene matches: 5. CDR3 size: 15 residues. Germline V gene data show CDR1 as MNHNS and CDR2 as SASEGT. CDR3: CASSVFRGPSYEQYF. CDR3 nucleotides: TGTGCCAGCAGTGTTTTCAGGGGGCCCTCCTACGAGCAGTACTTC.

In this sample, this clone turned up once. This chain joins TRBV7-3 and TRBJ2-3; TRBD2 matches at 10 bases. After removal of 2 bases from V and 4 bases from J, the junction contained 9 bases not matched to a gene. Per germline, CDR1 SGHTA and CDR2 FQGTGA. The CDR3 loop spans 17 amino acids. CDR3 region: CASSLGIAGGFADTQYF. For the CDR3, the DNA is TGTGCCAGCAGCTTAGGGATAGCGGGAGGTTTCGCAGATACGCAGTATTTT.

CDR3 amino acids: CATSRDGWDSNKTNEKLFF. The CDR3, as DNA: TGTGCCACCAGCAGAGATGGGTGGGACAGCAACAAAACTAATGAAAAACTGTTTTTT. The genes are TRBV15 and TRBJ1-4; 7 bases match TRBD1. V was pared by 0 bases and J by 1 base, with 11 bases of the junction left unmatched. The CDR3 totals 19 residues. Germline V gives CDR1 LNHNV, CDR2 YYDKDF (reference sequence). Full variable domain (outside the CDR3, taken from reference TRBV15 and TRBJ1-4): DAMVIQNPRYQVTQFGKPVTLSCSQTLNHNVMYWYQQKSSQAPKLLFHYYDKDFNNEADTPDNFQSRRPNTSFCFLDIRSPGLGDTAMYLCATSRDGWDSNKTNEKLFFGSGTQLSVL.

The chain is built from TRBV6-5 and TRBJ2-7, with TRBD2 identical over 9 bases. The CDR3 consists of 16 residues. The germline gives CDR1 MNHEY, CDR2 SVGAGI. The ends lost 0 bases at V and 3 bases at J; junction bases unmatched: 6. CDR3 DNA sequence: TGTGCCAGCAGTTACTCGATACATAGCGGGAGCTACGAGCAGTACTTC. As protein: CASSYSIHSGSYEQYF.

The chain links TRBV10-3 to TRBJ2-1; 7 nucleotides align to TRBD1. V shed 4 bases, J shed 3 bases, and the junction held 3 bases outside the gene matches. CDR1 ENHRY and CDR2 SYGVKD come from the germline V gene. The CDR3 covers 14 residues. In nucleotides, the CDR3 is TGTGCCATCAGTGGACAGGGCAACTACAATGAGCAGTTCTTC. Protein: CAISGQGNYNEQFF.

The chain carries TRBV7-7 and TRBJ2-6, with 7 bases matching TRBD1. CDR1 and CDR2 from the germline V gene are SSHAT and FNYEAQ (reference sequence). Trimming took 4 bases from V and 4 from J; bases not matched to a gene: 7. The CDR3 has 16 amino acids. The CDR3 sequence: CASSSDRTSGANVLTF. The CDR3 nucleotides are TGTGCCAGCAGCTCGGACAGGACCTCCGGGGCCAACGTCCTGACTTTC.